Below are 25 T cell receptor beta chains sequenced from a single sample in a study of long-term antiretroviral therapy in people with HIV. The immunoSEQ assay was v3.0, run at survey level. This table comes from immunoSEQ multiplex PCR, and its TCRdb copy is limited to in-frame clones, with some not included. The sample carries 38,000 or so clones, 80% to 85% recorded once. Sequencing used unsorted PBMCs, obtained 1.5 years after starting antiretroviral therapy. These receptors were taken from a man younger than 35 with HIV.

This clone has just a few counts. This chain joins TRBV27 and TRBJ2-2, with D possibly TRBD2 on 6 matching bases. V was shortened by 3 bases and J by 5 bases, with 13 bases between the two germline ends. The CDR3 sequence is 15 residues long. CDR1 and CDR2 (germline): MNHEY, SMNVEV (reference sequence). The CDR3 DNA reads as TGTGCCAGCAGTTTTGGGGGGATGGGGACCGGGGAGCTGTTTTTT. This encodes CASSFGGMGTGELFF.

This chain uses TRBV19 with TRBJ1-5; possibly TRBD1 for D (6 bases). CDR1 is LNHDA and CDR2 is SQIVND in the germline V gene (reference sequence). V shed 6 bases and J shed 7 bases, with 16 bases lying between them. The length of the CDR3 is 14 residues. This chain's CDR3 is CASRENRVGQPQHF. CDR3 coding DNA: TGTGCCAGTAGGGAAAACAGGGTTGGACAGCCCCAGCATTTT.

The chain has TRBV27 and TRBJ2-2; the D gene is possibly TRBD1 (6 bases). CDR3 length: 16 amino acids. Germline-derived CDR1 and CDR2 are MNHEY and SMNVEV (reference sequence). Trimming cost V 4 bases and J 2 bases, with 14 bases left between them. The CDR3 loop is CASSSTTGPNTGELFF. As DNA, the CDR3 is TGTGCCAGCAGTTCAACCACAGGGCCTAACACCGGGGAGCTGTTTTTT.

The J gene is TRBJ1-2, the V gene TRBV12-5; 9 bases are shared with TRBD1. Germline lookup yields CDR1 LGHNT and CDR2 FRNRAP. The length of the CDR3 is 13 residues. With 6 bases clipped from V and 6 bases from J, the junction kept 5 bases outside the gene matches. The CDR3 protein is CASGPGTGNGYTF. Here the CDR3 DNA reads TGTGCTAGTGGCCCCGGGACAGGGAATGGCTACACCTTC.

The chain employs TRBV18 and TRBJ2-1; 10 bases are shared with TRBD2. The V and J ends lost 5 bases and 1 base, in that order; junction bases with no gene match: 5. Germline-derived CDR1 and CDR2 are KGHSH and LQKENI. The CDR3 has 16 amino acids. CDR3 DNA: TGTGCCAGCTCAAAGATTAGCGGGAGGTCCTACAATGAGCAGTTCTTC. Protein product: CASSKISGRSYNEQFF.

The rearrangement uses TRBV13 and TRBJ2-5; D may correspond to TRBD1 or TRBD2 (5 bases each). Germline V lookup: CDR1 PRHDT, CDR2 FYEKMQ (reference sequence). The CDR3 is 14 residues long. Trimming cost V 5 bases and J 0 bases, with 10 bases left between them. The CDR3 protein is CASSPRGNQETQYF. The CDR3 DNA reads TGTGCCAGCAGCCCCCGGGGCAACCAAGAGACCCAGTACTTC.

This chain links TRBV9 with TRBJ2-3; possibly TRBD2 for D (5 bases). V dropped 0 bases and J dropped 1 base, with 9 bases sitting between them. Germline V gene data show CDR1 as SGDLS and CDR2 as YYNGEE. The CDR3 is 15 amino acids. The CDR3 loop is CASSVESSGTDTQYF. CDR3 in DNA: TGTGCCAGCAGCGTAGAAAGTAGCGGCACAGATACGCAGTATTTT.

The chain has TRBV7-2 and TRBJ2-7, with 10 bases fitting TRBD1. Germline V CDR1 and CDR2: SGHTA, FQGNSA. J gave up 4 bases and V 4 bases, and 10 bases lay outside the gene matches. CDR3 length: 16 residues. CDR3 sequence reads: CASSSHKAGQGYEQYF. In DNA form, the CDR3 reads TGTGCCAGCAGCTCACATAAGGCGGGACAGGGGTACGAGCAGTACTTC.

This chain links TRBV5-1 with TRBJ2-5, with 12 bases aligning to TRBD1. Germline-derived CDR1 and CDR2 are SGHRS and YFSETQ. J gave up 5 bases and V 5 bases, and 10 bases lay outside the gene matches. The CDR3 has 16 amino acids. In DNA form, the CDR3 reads TGCGCCAGCAGTTACACCGGGACAGGGGGCTTTGAGACCCAGTACTTC. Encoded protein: CASSYTGTGGFETQYF.

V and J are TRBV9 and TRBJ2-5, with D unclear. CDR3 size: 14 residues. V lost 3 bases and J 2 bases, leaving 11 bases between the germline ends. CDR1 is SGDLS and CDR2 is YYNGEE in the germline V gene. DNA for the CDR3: TGTGCCAGCAGCGAAGAAGGGCAACAAGAGACCCAGTACTTC. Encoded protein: CASSEEGQQETQYF.

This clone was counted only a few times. The CDR3 DNA follows: TGTGCCAGCAGTGATGGGTACGAGCAGTACTTC. Its translation is CASSDGYEQYF. The chain carries TRBV6-1 and TRBJ2-7; D is undetermined. This CDR3 is 11 amino acids long. The germline V gene encodes CDR1 MNHNS and CDR2 SASEGT. The V gene lost 3 bases and the J gene lost 4 bases, with 4 bases spanning the gap.

The CDR3 bases are TGTGCCAGCAGCATGACCGCGGGGAGGAGCAATGAGCAGTTCTTC. Protein product: CASSMTAGRSNEQFF. This rearrangement joins TRBV7-2 to TRBJ2-1; D is perhaps TRBD2 (6 bases). V was cut by 5 bases and J by 6 bases, with 17 bases left in between. The germline V gene encodes CDR1 SGHTA and CDR2 FQGNSA. The CDR3 runs to 15 residues.

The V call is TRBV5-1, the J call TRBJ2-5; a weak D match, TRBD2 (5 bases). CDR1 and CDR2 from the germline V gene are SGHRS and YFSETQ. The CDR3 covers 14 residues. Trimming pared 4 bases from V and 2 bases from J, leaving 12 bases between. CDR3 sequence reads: CASSEFGGQETQYF. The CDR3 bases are TGCGCCAGCAGCGAGTTCGGAGGACAAGAGACCCAGTACTTC.

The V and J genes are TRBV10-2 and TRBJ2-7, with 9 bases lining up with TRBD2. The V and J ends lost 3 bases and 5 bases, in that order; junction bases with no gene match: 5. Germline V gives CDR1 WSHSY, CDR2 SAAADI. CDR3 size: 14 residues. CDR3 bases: TGCGCCAGCAGTGACTCGCGGGAGGGCCACGAGCAGTACTTC. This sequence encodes CASSDSREGHEQYF.

CDR3 amino acids: CASSLGQVDRRNEQFF. CDR3 coding DNA: TGTGCCAGCAGCTTAGGCCAGGTTGACCGCCGGAATGAGCAGTTCTTC. The chain is built from TRBV7-9 and TRBJ2-1; no clear D. The CDR3 spans 16 residues. Trimming shortened V by 1 base and J by 7 bases, and 17 bases separated the two germline ends. Germline V gives CDR1 SEHNR, CDR2 FQNEAQ (reference sequence). The full variable domain, completed using reference TRBV7-9 and TRBJ2-1, is DTGVSQNPRHKITKRGQNVTFRCDPISEHNRLYWYRQTLGQGPEFLTYFQNEAQLEKSRLLSDRFSAERPKGSFSTLEIQRTEQGDSAMYLCASSLGQVDRRNEQFFGPGTRLTVL.

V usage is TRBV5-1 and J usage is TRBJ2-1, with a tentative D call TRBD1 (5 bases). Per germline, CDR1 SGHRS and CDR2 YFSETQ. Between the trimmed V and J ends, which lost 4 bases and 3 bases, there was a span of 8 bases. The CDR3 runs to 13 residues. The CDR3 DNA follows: TGCGCCAGCAGCCGTGACAGCTACAATGAGCAGTTCTTC. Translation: CASSRDSYNEQFF.

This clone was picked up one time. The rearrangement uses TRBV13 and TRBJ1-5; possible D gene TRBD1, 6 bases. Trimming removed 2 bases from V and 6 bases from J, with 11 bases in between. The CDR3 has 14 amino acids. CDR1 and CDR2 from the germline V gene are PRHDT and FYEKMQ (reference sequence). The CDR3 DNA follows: TGTGCCAGCAGCTTAAGGGGGAGCGGTCAGCCCCAGCATTTT. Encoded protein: CASSLRGSGQPQHF.

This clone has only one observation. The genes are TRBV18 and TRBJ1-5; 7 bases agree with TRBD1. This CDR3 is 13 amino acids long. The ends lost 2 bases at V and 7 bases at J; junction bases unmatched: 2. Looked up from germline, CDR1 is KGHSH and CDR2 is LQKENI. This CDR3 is CASSPDRVQPQHF. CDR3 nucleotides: TGTGCCAGCTCACCAGACAGGGTCCAGCCCCAGCATTTT.

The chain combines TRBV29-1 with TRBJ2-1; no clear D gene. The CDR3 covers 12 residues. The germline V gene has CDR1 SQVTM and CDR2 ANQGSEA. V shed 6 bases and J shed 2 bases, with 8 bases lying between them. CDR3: CSVPTPYNEQFF. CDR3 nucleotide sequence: TGCAGCGTGCCCACGCCCTACAATGAGCAGTTCTTC.

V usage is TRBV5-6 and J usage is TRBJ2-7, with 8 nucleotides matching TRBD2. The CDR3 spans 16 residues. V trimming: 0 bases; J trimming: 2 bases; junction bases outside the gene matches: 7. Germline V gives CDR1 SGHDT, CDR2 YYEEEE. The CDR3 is CASSLGLAGAAYEQYF. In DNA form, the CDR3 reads TGTGCCAGCAGCTTGGGGCTAGCGGGCGCCGCCTACGAGCAGTACTTC.

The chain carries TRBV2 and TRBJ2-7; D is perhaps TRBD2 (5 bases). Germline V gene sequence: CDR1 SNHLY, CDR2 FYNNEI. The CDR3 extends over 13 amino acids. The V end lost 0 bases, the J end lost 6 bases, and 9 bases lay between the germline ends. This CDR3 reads CASSEARGGEQYF. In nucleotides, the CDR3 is TGTGCCAGCAGTGAAGCACGGGGTGGCGAGCAGTACTTC.

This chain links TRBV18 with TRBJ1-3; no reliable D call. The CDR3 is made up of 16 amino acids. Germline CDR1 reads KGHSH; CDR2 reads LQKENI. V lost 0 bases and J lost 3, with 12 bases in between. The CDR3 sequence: CASSPPSVLDGNTIYF. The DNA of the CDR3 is TGTGCCAGCTCACCACCCAGCGTTTTGGATGGAAACACCATATATTTT. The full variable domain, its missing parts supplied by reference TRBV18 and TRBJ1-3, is NAGVMQNPRHLVRRRGQEARLRCSPMKGHSHVYWYRQLPEEGLKFMVYLQKENIIDESGMPKERFSAEFPKEGPSILRIQQVVRGDSAAYFCASSPPSVLDGNTIYFGEGSWLTVV.

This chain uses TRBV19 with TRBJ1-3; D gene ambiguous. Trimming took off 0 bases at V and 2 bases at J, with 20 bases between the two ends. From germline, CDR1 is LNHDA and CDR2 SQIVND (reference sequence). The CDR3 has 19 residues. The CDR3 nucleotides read TGTGCCAGTAGTATAGAGCACCGGACGTGGGGAAAACCTGGAAACACCATATATTTT. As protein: CASSIEHRTWGKPGNTIYF.

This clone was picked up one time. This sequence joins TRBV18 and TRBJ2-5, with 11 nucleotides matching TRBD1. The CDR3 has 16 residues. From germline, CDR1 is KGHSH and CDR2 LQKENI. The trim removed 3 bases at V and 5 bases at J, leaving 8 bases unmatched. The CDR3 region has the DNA TGTGCCAGCTCACCCCTAGGGACAGGGGGGAAGGAGACCCAGTACTTC. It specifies CASSPLGTGGKETQYF.

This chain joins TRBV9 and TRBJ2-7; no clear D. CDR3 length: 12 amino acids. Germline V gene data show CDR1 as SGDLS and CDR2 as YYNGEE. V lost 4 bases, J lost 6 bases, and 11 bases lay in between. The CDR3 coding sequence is TGTGCCAGCAGCCCTTCGGGTGCCGAGCAGTACTTC. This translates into CASSPSGAEQYF.